The clone carrying this T cell receptor beta chain was seen a single time. The antigen is not known. Sequencing was performed with immunoSEQ multiplex PCR; in TCRdb, only in-frame clones are kept and a portion is missing. The profile shows 65,000 to 70,000 clones, less than 80% of them singletons. Before any sequencing was done, the ViraFEST assay used viral peptide pools to expand antigen-specific CD4+ T cells. Following culture for around 9 days, CD4+ T cells were isolated. Each participant received a vaccine that was either BNT162b2 or mRNA-1273, given as two doses. The authors exchanged half the medium for IL-2 medium on days 3 and 7. The data were taken from a study of vaccination effects on CD4 cells after COVID-19. Germline V gene lookup returns CDR1 LNHDA and CDR2 SQIVND (reference sequence). The V and J ends lost 4 bases and 5 bases, in that order; junction bases with no gene match: 7. This CDR3 is 16 amino acids long.

This chain links TRBV19 with TRBJ2-4; 11 bases fit TRBD1. Sequencing was performed on CD4+ T cells from PBMCs cultured with HCoV-OC43 spike peptides, taken after COVID-19 vaccination. Subset defined: HCoV-OC43 spike overlapping peptide pool stimulation. This TCR derives from a human donor who received a COVID-19 vaccine. The CDR3 DNA sequence: TGTGCCAGTAGTACAATGGGACAGGGGGAACAAAACATTCAGTACTTC. This sequence encodes CASSTMGQGEQNIQYF.